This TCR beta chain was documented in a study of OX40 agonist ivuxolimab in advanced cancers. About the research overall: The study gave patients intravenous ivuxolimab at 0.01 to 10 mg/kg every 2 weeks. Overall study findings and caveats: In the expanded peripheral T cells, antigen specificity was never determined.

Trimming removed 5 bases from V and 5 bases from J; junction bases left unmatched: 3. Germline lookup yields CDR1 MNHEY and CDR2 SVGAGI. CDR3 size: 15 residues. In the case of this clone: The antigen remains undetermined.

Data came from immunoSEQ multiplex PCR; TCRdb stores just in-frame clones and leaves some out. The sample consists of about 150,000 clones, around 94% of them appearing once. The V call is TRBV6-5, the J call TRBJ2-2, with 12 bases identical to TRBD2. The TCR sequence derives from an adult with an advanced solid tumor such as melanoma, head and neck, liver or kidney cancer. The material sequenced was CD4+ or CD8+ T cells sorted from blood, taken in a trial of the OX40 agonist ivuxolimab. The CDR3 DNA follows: TGTGCCAGCAGTCCCGGGACTAGCGGGACCGGGGAGCTGTTTTTT. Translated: CASSPGTSGTGELFF.